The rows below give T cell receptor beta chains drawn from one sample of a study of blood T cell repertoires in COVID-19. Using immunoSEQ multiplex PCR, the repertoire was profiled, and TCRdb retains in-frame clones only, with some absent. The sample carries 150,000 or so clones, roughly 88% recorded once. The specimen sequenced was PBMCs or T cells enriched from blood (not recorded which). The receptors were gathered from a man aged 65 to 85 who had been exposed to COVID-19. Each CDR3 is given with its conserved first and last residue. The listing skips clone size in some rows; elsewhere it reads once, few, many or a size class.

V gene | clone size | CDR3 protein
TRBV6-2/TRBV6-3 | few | CASSYGASTYNEQFF
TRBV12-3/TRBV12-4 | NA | CASSLQYGYTF
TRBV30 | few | CAWNAGTSGNTIYF
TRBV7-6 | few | CASSLAQGGEAFF
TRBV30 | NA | CAWRSGTGANTEAFF
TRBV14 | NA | CASSFRALAAPARPSGYTF
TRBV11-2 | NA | CASSLGGRGEEKLFF
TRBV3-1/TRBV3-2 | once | CASSQPGTSGSGTQYF
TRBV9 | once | CASSVGAGLYQPQHF
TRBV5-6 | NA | CASSRQGTEAFF
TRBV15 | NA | CATSRDGKRGYTF
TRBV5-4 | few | CASSSKTSGGSATDTQYF
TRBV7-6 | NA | CASSLVQGGNSPLHF
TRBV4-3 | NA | CASSQDLGLANEKLFF
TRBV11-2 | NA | CASSSVGGYGYTF
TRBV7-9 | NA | CASSSSFGTGGASYEQYF
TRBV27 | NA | CASSPVAYGNTIYF
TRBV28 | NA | CASSPSPRTGIRGNQPQHF
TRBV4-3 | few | CASSHSALASGRNEQFF
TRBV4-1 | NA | CASSDRGGADTQYF